The next 14 T cell receptor beta chains were all read from a single sample in a study of T cells in women clearing cervical HPV infection. Sequencing used immunoSEQ multiplex PCR; TCRdb keeps in-frame clones, though not all of them. The sample data list about 22,000 clones. Sample: blood buffy coat. The receptors come from a woman between 18 and 69 years old with a cervical HPV16 infection that either progressed to CIN3+ or cleared (not recorded which).

On this clone itself: The read stops 3 residues short of the end of the CDR3; the missing end is completed from the germline J gene. V is TRBV20-1 and J is TRBJ2-7, with 10 nucleotides matching TRBD2. V was clipped by 1 base and J by 6 bases; unmatched bases: 6. This CDR3 region has 14 residues. Germline CDR1 and CDR2: DFQATT and SNEGSKA (reference sequence). CDR3 loop: CSARVPSGRGEQYF. Incomplete CDR3 DNA: TGCAGTGCTAGAGTTCCTAGCGGGAGAGGCGAG.

The CDR3 bases that were read are TGTGCCAGCAGCTTAGCGGGGCTAGGGCCCGCCGAGACC. Translation: CASSLAGLGPAET. The complete CDR3 protein is CASSLAGLGPAETQYF. The genes are TRBV7-2 and TRBJ2-5, with D tentatively TRBD1 (5 bases). The read terminates 3 residues before the CDR3 end, so the remaining end is supplied by the germline J gene. The length of the CDR3 is 16 residues. Germline V gives CDR1 SGHTA, CDR2 FQGNSA. The ends were cut back, 0 bases at V and 5 bases at J, with 16 bases in the middle.

On this clone: The read ends 3 residues before the CDR3 terminus; that terminus is restored from the germline J gene. The chain combines TRBV7-9 with TRBJ2-1; 7 nucleotides agree with TRBD2. This CDR3 is built from 15 residues. Germline values: CDR1 SEHNR, CDR2 FQNEAQ (reference sequence). V lost 8 bases to trimming and J lost 4 bases; unmatched junction nucleotides: 11. Here the CDR3 reads CASASQTGGYNEQFF. The covered CDR3 bases are TGTGCCAGCGCCTCGCAAACCGGGGGGTACAATGAG.

Worth noting for this clone: The read terminates 3 residues ahead of where the CDR3 ends, so the germline J gene completes it. V is TRBV20-1 and J is TRBJ2-1; 10 bases line up with TRBD2. With 3 bases clipped from V and 7 bases from J, the junction kept 9 bases outside the gene matches. This CDR3 is 15 amino acids long. Germline V lookup: CDR1 DFQATT, CDR2 SNEGSKA (reference sequence). This CDR3 reads CSARRASGRVNEQFF. The part of the CDR3 DNA that was read is TGCAGTGCTAGGCGGGCTAGCGGGAGAGTGAATGAG.

Points on this clone: Read coverage stops 3 residues before the CDR3 terminus; the germline J gene supplies the remainder. The chain joins TRBV6-1 to TRBJ2-7; 8 bases fit TRBD2. The CDR3 runs to 14 residues. V was clipped by 3 bases and J by 3 bases; unmatched bases: 4. Germline assignment: CDR1 MNHNS and CDR2 SASEGT. The CDR3 reads CASSEREEGYEQYF. Partial CDR3 DNA: TGTGCCAGCAGTGAGCGGGAGGAGGGCTACGAG.

Comments on this clone: Read data end 3 residues before the CDR3 end; the end is taken from the germline J gene. The chain couples TRBV20-1 to TRBJ1-2; TRBD1 is a possible D gene (5 bases). Germline lookup yields CDR1 DFQATT and CDR2 SNEGSKA (reference sequence). V dropped 3 bases and J dropped 2 bases, with 13 bases sitting between them. The CDR3 loop spans 14 amino acids. CDR3 protein: CSASAPTGNYGYTF. The DNA read from the CDR3 is TGCAGTGCTAGCGCCCCCACAGGAAACTATGGC.

In regard to this clone: The read ends 3 residues shy of where the CDR3 ends; the end is completed using the germline J gene. The chain links TRBV3-1 (or the pseudogene TRBV3-2) to TRBJ2-4, with D tentatively TRBD1 (5 bases). V lost 4 bases and J 0 bases, leaving 13 bases between the germline ends. Germline V lookup: CDR1 LGHDT, CDR2 YNNKEL (reference sequence). This CDR3 comprises 16 residues. The DNA read from the CDR3 is TGTGCCAGCAGCCCAGGACACGACTTAGCCAAAAACATT. This translates into CASSPGHDLAKNI. The whole CDR3 region reads CASSPGHDLAKNIQYF.

The CDR3 bases that were read are TGCAGTGCTAGTCCCGCTAGGAACGAG. Encoded protein: CSASPARNE. In full, the CDR3 reads CSASPARNEQYF. The chain combines TRBV20-1 with TRBJ2-7; D is unresolved. Read coverage stops 3 residues before the CDR3 terminus; the germline J gene supplies the remainder. Germline V lookup: CDR1 DFQATT, CDR2 SNEGSKA (reference sequence). The CDR3 contains 12 residues. V was trimmed by 3 bases and J by 5 bases, leaving 11 bases between them.

For this clone: The read gets to within 3 residues of the CDR3 end, and the germline J gene fills in the rest. The rearrangement uses TRBV19 and TRBJ2-1, with D unresolved. Trimming left V 7 bases short and J 0 bases short, with 25 bases between. Germline lookup yields CDR1 LNHDA and CDR2 SQIVND (reference sequence). CDR3 size: 19 residues. The CDR3 DNA, read in part, is TGTGCCAGTAAAAGGAGATCCGGCACAGTCGAGAGCTCCTACAATGAG. It yields the protein CASKRRSGTVESSYNE. The CDR3 in full is CASKRRSGTVESSYNEQFF.

As concerns this clone: The read falls 3 residues short of the CDR3 end, and the missing part is taken from the germline J gene. The V gene is TRBV20-1, the J gene TRBJ2-2, with D possibly matching TRBD1 (5 bases). V lost 5 bases and J lost 3, with 13 bases in between. Germline CDR1 DFQATT, CDR2 SNEGSKA (reference sequence). The CDR3 runs to 14 residues. The sequenced part of the CDR3 DNA is TGCAGTGCTCCCCCAGGGCCGGACACCGGGGAG. Translation: CSAPPGPDTGE. The entire CDR3 is CSAPPGPDTGELFF.

Turning to this clone: Sequencing ends 3 residues short of the CDR3 end; the germline J gene provides the rest. This chain joins TRBV7-9 and TRBJ2-5, with unresolved D. V lost 0 bases, J lost 5 bases, and 10 bases lay in between. CDR1 is SEHNR and CDR2 is FQNEAQ in the germline V gene (reference sequence). The CDR3 has 14 residues. The CDR3 sequence: CASSLAGLEETQYF. CDR3 DNA, as far as it was read: TGTGCCAGCAGCTTAGCGGGCTTGGAGGAGACC.

This clone is labeled medium-sized based on frequency. The CDR3 is cut off 3 residues early in the read; its end comes from the germline J gene. V and J are TRBV29-1 and TRBJ2-3, with 8 bases aligning to TRBD2. With V trimmed by 8 bases and J by 4 bases, 5 bases remained unmatched. The CDR3 totals 12 residues. CDR1 SQVTM and CDR2 ANQGSEA come from the germline V gene. The CDR3 spells CSSGLVSDTQYF. CDR3 bases read: TGCAGCTCGGGACTAGTTTCAGATACG.

For this clone: With the read ending 3 residues before the CDR3 end, the germline J gene is used to fill in that end. The J gene is TRBJ1-4, the V gene TRBV20-1; no reliable D call. CDR3 size: 11 residues. Germline assignment: CDR1 DFQATT and CDR2 SNEGSKA (reference sequence). CDR3 DNA, as far as it was read: TGCAGTGCTCTTATAAATATGAAA. Translating gives CSALINMK. The full CDR3 reads CSALINMKLFF.

Remarks on this clone: Sequencing ends 3 residues short of the CDR3 end; the germline J gene provides the rest. The V and J genes are TRBV5-1 and TRBJ2-3; perhaps TRBD2 as D (6 bases). Per the germline V gene, CDR1 is SGHRS and CDR2 is YFSETQ. The CDR3 is 15 amino acids. The V gene lost 4 bases and the J gene lost 2 bases, with 14 bases spanning the gap. Incomplete CDR3 DNA: TGCGCCAGCAGCCCGCGGGGCGGAATCACAGATACG. It codes for CASSPRGGITDT. Given in full, the CDR3 is CASSPRGGITDTQYF.